This paragraph covers one TCR beta chain sequence. Its antigen is unidentified. The repertoire was sequenced with immunoSEQ multiplex PCR; TCRdb's copy has only in-frame clones and lacks some. The data contain 68,000 or so clones, almost 95% of them seen just once; the ten biggest clones take up 0.85% to 1%. This sample stems from a study of T cell clones after liver transplantation. Study at large: Post-transplant blood was tracked for graft-donor-reactive T cell clones identified in a pre-transplant mixed lymphocyte reaction. Timepoints were pre-transplant, pre-withdrawal, and after withdrawal was completed or failed.

The V gene's germline CDR1 is SGHNT and CDR2 YYREEE (reference sequence). This CDR3 is built from 13 residues. Trimming removed 5 bases at V and 5 bases at J, with 11 bases between. Study results and limitations: Migration into the graft, not deletion, may explain lost graft donor-reactive T cells.

The rearrangement links TRBV5-4 to TRBJ2-1, with D possibly TRBD2 on 5 matching bases. The sample consisted of CD4+ T cells from blood, taken about 25 months after liver transplant. The source is a human patient who received a liver transplant. Some T cells may be provided by the graft donor. The CDR3 reads CASSGLTDNEQFF. The CDR3 bases are TGTGCCAGCAGTGGACTTACTGACAATGAGCAGTTCTTC. The full variable domain, its missing parts supplied by reference TRBV5-4 and TRBJ2-1, is ETGVTQSPTHLIKTRGQQVTLRCSSQSGHNTVSWYQQALGQGPQFIFQYYREEENGRGNFPPRFSGLQFPNYSSELNVNALELDDSALYLCASSGLTDNEQFFGPGTRLTVL.